Listed here is a single TCR beta chain. The germline CDR1 and CDR2 sequences are SGHDT and YYEEEE. The CDR3 covers 15 residues. Trimming stripped 0 bases from V and 0 bases from J, with 9 bases between. This entry comes from a study of control samples from healthy donors and cancer patients. Here immunoSEQ multiplex PCR was the method, and the copy in TCRdb shows in-frame clones only, minus some. The profile shows about 100,000 clones, under 95% of them singletons. The sequenced sample was blood. This receptor was obtained from a woman aged 18-29 years in good health. This chain connects TRBV5-6 to TRBJ1-1; D is undetermined. CDR3 nucleotides: TGTGCCAGCAGCTTGGCAGGTGTCTTGAACACTGAAGCTTTCTTT. This sequence encodes CASSLAGVLNTEAFF.